These 25 T cell receptor beta chains originate from one sample sequenced in a study of blood T cell repertoires in COVID-19 (dated by TCRdb to 2020 to 2021). Receptors were amplified or captured by the immunoSEQ multiplex PCR assay. Not all clones reach the TCRdb copy of this immuneACCESS table, which keeps in-frame sequences only. Checked studies attribute under half of the gap to unresolved V genes and leave the rest unexplained. The sample yields 25,000 to 35,000 clones; roughly 80% were counted once. The ten largest clones add up to about a sixth of the sample. What was sequenced was peripheral blood. These receptors were obtained from a woman aged 55 to 70 with acute or convalescent COVID-19.

This chain uses TRBV2 with TRBJ1-2, with D possibly matching TRBD1 (6 bases). The CDR3 consists of 14 residues. Germline loops: CDR1 SNHLY, CDR2 FYNNEI. V lost 6 bases, J lost 5 bases, and 16 bases lay in between. The CDR3 sequence is CASRPGGGLYGYTF. The CDR3 region has the DNA TGTGCCAGCAGGCCCGGGGGGGGCTTGTATGGCTACACCTTC.

The chain has TRBV11-2 and TRBJ1-4, with TRBD1 as a possible D gene (5 bases). Germline CDR1 and CDR2: SGHAT and FQNNGV. The V and J ends lost 5 bases and 8 bases respectively, with 24 bases between them. The CDR3 sequence is 17 residues long. The CDR3 DNA follows: TGTGCCAGCAGCCCCCTCTTAGGTAGCAGGGAGGGGGAAAAACTGTTTTTT. Amino acid sequence: CASSPLLGSREGEKLFF.

The J gene is TRBJ1-2, the V gene TRBV3-1 (or the pseudogene TRBV3-2); a weak D match, TRBD1 (6 bases). This CDR3 has 14 amino acids. Trimming cost V 4 bases and J 4 bases, with 13 bases left between them. The germline gives CDR1 LGHDT, CDR2 YNNKEL (reference sequence). The CDR3 nucleotides are TGTGCCAGCAGCCGGTACAGGGAGGGCTATGGCTACACCTTC. This codes for CASSRYREGYGYTF.

CDR3 in DNA: TGTGCCAGCAGCCAAAGGGGACAGTCTAATTCACCCCTCCACTTT. This codes for CASSQRGQSNSPLHF. The V call is TRBV14, the J call TRBJ1-6; the match to TRBD1 covers 7 bases. The V segment lost 2 bases and the J segment 6 bases; nucleotides outside the gene matches: 4. CDR3 length: 15 residues. CDR1 is SGHDN, CDR2 FVKESK, per germline.

This chain uses TRBV7-8 with TRBJ1-5, with D possibly TRBD1 on 6 matching bases. Germline loops: CDR1 SGHVS, CDR2 FQNEAQ. The CDR3 has 14 residues. The ends were cut back, 1 base at V and 6 bases at J, with 10 bases in the middle. DNA of the CDR3: TGTGCCAGCAGCTTAGGGACAGTTGGTCAGCCCCAGCATTTT. It specifies CASSLGTVGQPQHF.

V gene TRBV9 combines with J gene TRBJ1-2; unclear D gene. Deletions cut 4 bases from V and 2 bases from J, with 15 bases between. Germline assignment: CDR1 SGDLS and CDR2 YYNGEE. The CDR3 has 15 residues. The CDR3 nucleotides are TGTGCCAGCAGCCCCAGTACCGGGGTCAACTATGGCTACACCTTC. Amino acid sequence: CASSPSTGVNYGYTF.

This sequence joins TRBV19 and TRBJ2-7, with TRBD1 matching over 7 bases. The CDR3 consists of 15 residues. Germline trimming cut 5 bases from V and 3 bases from J; bases unmatched to any gene: 10. Germline CDR1 is LNHDA and CDR2 is SQIVND (reference sequence). The CDR3 here is CASSAQQGTHYEQYF. The CDR3 DNA sequence: TGTGCCAGTAGTGCCCAACAGGGGACACACTACGAGCAGTACTTC.

This clone was observed a handful of times. V usage is TRBV18 and J usage is TRBJ2-7; 9 positions agree with TRBD1. The CDR3 runs 19 residues. V lost 6 bases and J lost 1; bases outside the gene matches: 19. CDR1 is KGHSH and CDR2 is LQKENI in the germline V gene. Here the CDR3 DNA reads TGTGCCAGCTCGCGCGCACGACTTAAGAACGACAGGGGGTCCTACGAGCAGTACTTC. Translated, it gives CASSRARLKNDRGSYEQYF.

V gene TRBV5-6 combines with J gene TRBJ2-2; 8 bases align to TRBD1. With V trimmed by 1 base and J by 8 bases, 10 bases remained unmatched. This CDR3 spans 16 amino acids. Germline V gives CDR1 SGHDT, CDR2 YYEEEE. Here the CDR3 reads CASSLLTGVGGGELFF. CDR3 DNA sequence: TGTGCCAGCAGCTTGCTGACAGGGGTGGGAGGAGGGGAGCTGTTTTTT.

The V gene is TRBV9, the J gene TRBJ1-5; D is unclear. V dropped 0 bases and J dropped 7 bases, with 14 bases sitting between them. The CDR3 totals 15 residues. Looked up from germline, CDR1 is SGDLS and CDR2 is YYNGEE. This chain's CDR3 is CASSVGPDPPQPQHF. CDR3 DNA sequence: TGTGCCAGCAGCGTAGGGCCAGATCCGCCCCAGCCCCAGCATTTT.

This clone showed up just a few times. The chain is built from TRBV2 and TRBJ1-3; no clear D gene. The CDR3 extends over 14 amino acids. The V gene lost 6 bases and the J gene lost 3 bases, with 12 bases spanning the gap. The V gene's germline CDR1 is SNHLY and CDR2 FYNNEI. CDR3 sequence (DNA): TGTGCCAGCAGGGCAGAGGCCTATGGAAACACCATATATTTT. This codes for CASRAEAYGNTIYF.

The chain has TRBV18 and TRBJ2-5, with 8 bases aligning to TRBD2. CDR1 is KGHSH and CDR2 is LQKENI in the germline V gene. CDR3 size: 15 residues. V lost 4 bases and J lost 4; bases outside the gene matches: 8. The CDR3 coding sequence is TGTGCCAGCTCACATGGGACTAGGGGTGGAGAGACCCAGTACTTC. It specifies CASSHGTRGGETQYF. The full variable domain, its missing parts supplied by reference TRBV18 and TRBJ2-5, is NAGVMQNPRHLVRRRGQEARLRCSPMKGHSHVYWYRQLPEEGLKFMVYLQKENIIDESGMPKERFSAEFPKEGPSILRIQQVVRGDSAAYFCASSHGTRGGETQYFGPGTRLLVL.

The chain is built from TRBV9 and TRBJ2-5, with TRBD2 identical over 7 bases. Losses at the gene ends were 0 bases for V and 4 bases for J; bases not matched to a gene: 6. CDR1 is SGDLS, CDR2 YYNGEE, per germline. This CDR3 has 15 amino acids. CDR3 in amino acids: CASSVVAGRGETQYF. The CDR3, as DNA: TGTGCCAGCAGCGTAGTCGCAGGGAGGGGAGAGACCCAGTACTTC.

The V and J genes are TRBV18 and TRBJ1-6, with 8 positions matching TRBD1. The CDR3 is 15 residues long. The junction had 4 bases not matched to a gene; V was cut back by 3 bases and J by 6 bases. Germline lookup yields CDR1 KGHSH and CDR2 LQKENI. CDR3 residues: CASSPGQGFNSPLHF. CDR3 coding DNA: TGTGCCAGCTCACCCGGACAGGGTTTTAATTCACCCCTCCACTTT.

This chain connects TRBV5-1 to TRBJ1-1; D ambiguous. The CDR3 is 15 residues long. Trimming pared 1 base from V and 0 bases from J, leaving 10 bases between. The germline CDR1 and CDR2 sequences are SGHRS and YFSETQ. The CDR3 reads CASSLYEALNTEAFF. CDR3 DNA sequence: TGCGCCAGCAGCTTGTATGAGGCTTTGAACACTGAAGCTTTCTTT.

The chain joins TRBV2 to TRBJ2-2; 9 nucleotides match TRBD2. The germline gives CDR1 SNHLY, CDR2 FYNNEI. The CDR3 loop spans 17 amino acids. V gave up 6 bases and J gave up 7 bases; unmatched junction bases: 15. CDR3 in amino acids: CASSKGVGGGAGGELFF. Here the CDR3 DNA reads TGTGCCAGCAGCAAAGGGGTTGGCGGGGGGGCCGGCGGGGAGCTGTTTTTT.

V and J are TRBV3-1 (or the pseudogene TRBV3-2) and TRBJ2-1, with 10 positions matching TRBD2. CDR3 length equals 16 residues. Trimming removed 2 bases from V and 4 bases from J; junction bases left unmatched: 5. Germline V gene sequence: CDR1 LGHDT, CDR2 YNNKEL (reference sequence). The CDR3 bases are TGTGCCAGCAGCCAAAGGAAGCGGGGGGGGTACAATGAGCAGTTCTTC. Protein: CASSQRKRGGYNEQFF.

This chain uses TRBV5-1 with TRBJ1-2, with 10 bases identical to TRBD1. Germline lookup yields CDR1 SGHRS and CDR2 YFSETQ. CDR3 length: 13 residues. Trimming at V came to 4 bases and at J to 8 bases, leaving 5 bases not matched to a gene. CDR3 nucleotides: TGCGCCAGCAGCCTCGGGACAGGGGAAGGCTACACCTTC. Amino acid sequence: CASSLGTGEGYTF.

Written as DNA, the CDR3 is TGTGCCAGCAGCGTAGATGGCAGGAGGGGTACTGAAGCTTTCTTT. Its translation is CASSVDGRRGTEAFF. V usage is TRBV9 and J usage is TRBJ1-1, with D possibly being TRBD1 (5 bases). The ends were cut back, 0 bases at V and 5 bases at J, with 14 bases in the middle. This CDR3 spans 15 amino acids. Germline CDR1 and CDR2: SGDLS and YYNGEE.

In its sample, this clone was seen once. This chain links TRBV18 with TRBJ2-1, with D maybe TRBD1 (6 bases). Germline V gene data show CDR1 as KGHSH and CDR2 as LQKENI. The CDR3 sequence is 14 residues long. Trimming left V 5 bases short and J 10 bases short, with 18 bases between. CDR3 in DNA: TGTGCCAGCTCATCAAACTACAGGGCTGGGGAGCAGTTCTTC. Translated, it gives CASSSNYRAGEQFF.

V usage is TRBV11-2 and J usage is TRBJ2-7, with D possibly being TRBD2 (6 bases). The CDR3 loop spans 15 amino acids. Trimming pared 6 bases from V and 4 bases from J, leaving 19 bases between. Germline lookup yields CDR1 SGHAT and CDR2 FQNNGV. The CDR3 protein is CASRGVTGRGYEQYF. Written as DNA, the CDR3 is TGTGCCAGCAGGGGGGTCACGGGACGGGGGTACGAGCAGTACTTC.

The genes are TRBV30 and TRBJ2-3, with D possibly being TRBD2 (7 bases). Between the trimmed V and J ends, which lost 0 bases and 2 bases, there was a span of 12 bases. The CDR3 runs 15 residues. CDR1 and CDR2 (germline): GTSNPN, SVGIG (reference sequence). For the CDR3, the DNA is TGTGCCTGGAGTGTATATGGGGGGGCCACAGATACGCAGTATTTT. It translates to CAWSVYGGATDTQYF.

The chain carries TRBV7-9 and TRBJ1-2; possibly TRBD1 for D (5 bases). Germline-derived CDR1 and CDR2 are SEHNR and FQNEAQ (reference sequence). The CDR3 spans 17 residues. V was trimmed by 5 bases and J by 6 bases, leaving 25 bases between them. The CDR3 here is CASSATVGRDRLDGYTF. DNA of the CDR3: TGTGCCAGCAGCGCGACCGTGGGCAGGGATCGTCTCGATGGCTACACCTTC.

The CDR3: CASSAGTGDQPQHF. The CDR3 DNA follows: TGCGCCAGCAGTGCCGGGACAGGGGATCAGCCCCAGCATTTT. The V and J genes are TRBV5-1 and TRBJ1-5, with 10 bases lining up with TRBD1. Germline lookup yields CDR1 SGHRS and CDR2 YFSETQ. There are 14 residues in the CDR3. With 5 bases clipped from V and 5 bases from J, the junction kept 4 bases outside the gene matches.

V and J are TRBV5-1 and TRBJ2-3; D is possibly TRBD1 (6 bases). This CDR3 spans 16 amino acids. Germline CDR1 SGHRS, CDR2 YFSETQ. Trimming cost V 1 base and J 2 bases, with 14 bases left between them. The CDR3 region is CASSLSIGQTTDTQYF. The CDR3 nucleotides read TGCGCCAGCAGCTTGTCTATTGGACAGACCACAGATACGCAGTATTTT.